This T cell receptor (beta chain) originates from a study of shared clonotypes between healthy human individuals. The CDR3 loop spans 15 amino acids. V was pared by 4 bases and J by 5 bases, with 5 bases of the junction left unmatched. Per the germline V gene, CDR1 is SGHRS and CDR2 is YFSETQ. Comments on this clone: Its target is not known. The identical CDR3 is also encoded by other nucleotide sequences in the sample.

Sequencing used immunoSEQ multiplex PCR; TCRdb keeps in-frame clones, though not all of them. The sample yields about 2 million clones, 95% seen once. Study findings and constraints: Relative to clonotypes present in all four donors, those not shared had lower generation probabilities.

The chain combines TRBV5-1 with TRBJ2-7; 14 bases fit TRBD2. The source material was naive CD4+ T cells sorted from blood. The subset here: CD45RA+ positively selected. This receptor was obtained from a man between 18 and 29 years old in good health. This CDR3 is CASSPGTSGSHEQYF. In nucleotides, the CDR3 is TGCGCCAGCAGCCCTGGGACTAGCGGGAGCCACGAGCAGTACTTC.